This T cell receptor (beta chain) appears in the sequencing data of a study of blood T cell repertoires in COVID-19 (dated by TCRdb to 2018 to 2021). Describing the broader study: Samples from collaborators originated in the United States, Italy and Spain and spanned both the acute and convalescent phases of COVID-19. The prospective study material was composed of cDNA or gDNA derived from T cells, B-cell-depleted T cells, or PBMCs. Subjects who had been exposed to COVID-19, were actively infected with it, or had recovered from it provided the deeply sampled blood TCRbeta repertoires that made up the dataset. The repertoires were made available in a free public database intended to serve as a resource for research on the immune response to SARS-CoV-2. The samples were drawn from two sources: the first 160 participants of the ongoing ImmuneRACE study, and 950 to 1,500 subjects contributed by 6 global collaborators. Sample metadata almost always included a de-identified subject ID, COVID-19 status, age in years and sex. Where HLA class I and class II types were available, the types were taken from metadata supplied by the sample provider, not from assay-based typing.

The germline V gene yields SGHTS for CDR1 and YDEGEE for CDR2. V is reduced by 5 bases and J by 1 base, leaving a spacing of 4 bases between them. From the cysteine up to the phenylalanine, the CDR3 has a length of 13 residues. Only the CDR3 part of the read is kept: 39 bases, read in frame from the first base. Each collaborating institution followed its own protocols to collect whole blood in K2EDTA tubes. For TCRbeta analysis, collaborators shipped samples as frozen whole blood, isolated PBMCs, or DNA extracted from either of those sample types. The immunoSEQ Assay, a bias-controlled multiplex PCR, was used to amplify TCRbeta CDR3 regions from genomic DNA. Processing in the source paper ran as follows. Within the assay, amplification of reference gene primers was used to estimate how many nucleated cells each sample contained. To quantify the absolute abundance of each unique TCRbeta CDR3 rearrangement, sequence reads were collapsed and filtered. For each sample, productive Simpson clonality was calculated as the square root of Simpson's diversity index across productive rearrangements. TCRdb mirrors the immuneACCESS table, restricted to in-frame sequences. Some clones are absent from its copies; in checked studies, under half trace to an unresolved V gene, and the reason for the others is unknown. V and J calls and clone size follow that table, whereas D and trimming were derived from the DNA. Across this sample there are over 55,000 clones, with roughly four fifths seen only once. The top ten clones comprise about 41% of the sample.

The investigation overall reported the following: Clinical and demographic metadata were provided uncurated, with the amount varying by source and participant.

Worth noting for this clone: No cognate antigen has been identified for it. Base quality data are lacking; no much larger clone is found one base away.

Material: peripheral blood. The chain employs TRBV5-8 and TRBJ2-6, with no confidently assigned D gene. This receptor was taken from a human donor in a cohort sampled during active COVID-19. The DNA is as follows: TGTGCCAGCAGGTCGTCTGGGGCCAACGTCCTGACTTTC. It translates as CASRSSGANVLTF.